These T cell receptor beta chains were read from a single sample in a study of vaccination and CD4 T cells after COVID-19. TCRdb reanalysed the PCR reads using MiXCR and keeps one entry per CDR3 protein. The sample contains some 16,000 distinct CDR3 sequences, 53% of which appear only once. Their target antigens are unknown. The material sequenced was CD4+ T cells from blood, cultured in vitro. The receptors stem from a human donor who had recovered from COVID-19. CDR3s include the opening cysteine and the closing phenylalanine or tryptophan. Fields, in order: J gene, D gene, V gene, CDR3 protein. D genes are given only for firm matches.

J: TRBJ2-1; D: NA; V: TRBV7-2; CDR3: CASSLEGVGTVYNEQFF
J: TRBJ2-7; D: NA; V: TRBV12-3/TRBV12-4; CDR3: CASSRQYEQYF
J: TRBJ1-1; D: NA; V: TRBV7-9; CDR3: CASSSDGRRTEAFF
J: TRBJ2-5; D: TRBD1; V: TRBV27; CDR3: CASSVDRVRETQYF
J: TRBJ1-4; D: TRBD1; V: TRBV28; CDR3: CASRQNRGLTNEKLFF
J: TRBJ1-1; D: NA; V: TRBV7-8; CDR3: CASSSGLGRAFF
J: TRBJ2-1; D: TRBD2; V: TRBV20-1; CDR3: CSARDPGGGYNEQFF
J: TRBJ2-7; D: TRBD2; V: TRBV7-8; CDR3: CASSLAAGDYEQYF
J: TRBJ2-4; D: NA; V: TRBV20-1; CDR3: CSARGPQDKNIQYF
J: TRBJ2-7; D: TRBD2; V: TRBV20-1; CDR3: CSARAGSGSSYEQYF
J: TRBJ2-3; D: NA; V: TRBV20-1; CDR3: CSARETDTQYF
J: TRBJ2-7; D: TRBD1; V: TRBV7-2; CDR3: CASSPGTGVSYEQYF
J: TRBJ1-2; D: NA; V: TRBV29-1; CDR3: CSVEVDPYGYTF
J: TRBJ2-7; D: NA; V: TRBV27; CDR3: CASRLMGASYEQYF
J: TRBJ2-5; D: NA; V: TRBV7-9; CDR3: CASSVMRGRAGETQYF
J: TRBJ1-5; D: NA; V: TRBV6-1; CDR3: CASRADSNQPQHF
J: TRBJ2-7; D: TRBD1; V: TRBV2; CDR3: CASSGDRPYEQYF
J: TRBJ1-5; D: NA; V: TRBV19; CDR3: CASRRGDSNQPQHF
J: TRBJ2-7; D: TRBD1; V: TRBV20-1; CDR3: CSARARTGWNEQYF
J: TRBJ1-5; D: NA; V: TRBV4-2; CDR3: CASSSTRRDQPQHF
J: TRBJ1-1; D: NA; V: TRBV20-1; CDR3: CSARGPGYTEAFF
J: TRBJ1-2; D: NA; V: TRBV29-1; CDR3: CSVPRQGSQYYGYTF
J: TRBJ2-3; D: TRBD1; V: TRBV20-1; CDR3: CSAWTGRTDTQYF
J: TRBJ2-7; D: TRBD1; V: TRBV11-1; CDR3: CASSSGTGHYEQYF
J: TRBJ2-7; D: NA; V: TRBV5-1; CDR3: CASSLSGNYEQYF
J: TRBJ2-5; D: TRBD2; V: TRBV19; CDR3: CASSIGSGGSVIQETQYF
J: TRBJ2-7; D: NA; V: TRBV10-3; CDR3: CAIRTEYSYEQYF
J: TRBJ2-7; D: NA; V: TRBV6-1; CDR3: CASSEQGTPYEQYF
J: TRBJ1-2; D: TRBD1; V: TRBV6-5; CDR3: CASSYSALTGGHGYTF
J: TRBJ2-7; D: NA; V: TRBV6-2/TRBV6-3; CDR3: CASSFDSSSYEQYF
J: TRBJ2-2; D: NA; V: TRBV20-1; CDR3: CSASKSVKNTGELFF
J: TRBJ2-2; D: NA; V: TRBV12-2; CDR3: CASRSKPGLSTGELFF
J: TRBJ1-5; D: NA; V: TRBV20-1; CDR3: CSAGHYSNQPQHF
J: TRBJ2-7; D: TRBD1; V: TRBV7-2; CDR3: CASSLDRNSYEQYF
J: TRBJ2-2; D: TRBD2; V: TRBV11-3; CDR3: CASSLGVSGTGELFF
J: TRBJ2-7; D: TRBD1; V: TRBV20-1; CDR3: CSAPGQSSYEQYF
J: TRBJ1-1; D: NA; V: TRBV6-1; CDR3: CASTIRGWDTEAFF
J: TRBJ1-2; D: NA; V: TRBV7-3; CDR3: CASSLSPPGDLYGYTF
J: TRBJ2-4; D: TRBD2; V: TRBV7-2; CDR3: CASSLQGVTSGLGDF
J: TRBJ1-1; D: NA; V: TRBV19; CDR3: CASSEGYGGTEAFF
J: TRBJ2-1; D: TRBD2; V: TRBV11-2; CDR3: CASSLGSGGYNEQFF